Below, 6 T cell receptor beta chains from the same sample are listed, as sequenced in a study of cytomegalovirus exposure and HLA in healthy donors. The PCR had 60 Vbeta and 13 Jbeta primers. The protocol was immunoSEQ multiplex PCR, while the TCRdb copy is restricted to in-frame clones and leaves out a portion. Among about 150,000 clones listed, around 80% were seen once. The sample comprised PBMCs. These TCRs come from a woman between 18 and 30 years old in good health and CMV-seronegative.

This chain joins TRBV11-3 and TRBJ1-2; D gene unclear. This CDR3 has 13 residues. CDR1 SGHNT and CDR2 YENEEA come from the germline V gene. The germline V and J ends were trimmed by 5 bases and 7 bases, with 14 bases remaining between them. The CDR3 nucleotides are TGTGCCAGCAGCCCGGGTGCGGATTCTGGCTACACCTTC. Encoded protein: CASSPGADSGYTF.

This sequence joins TRBV5-1 and TRBJ2-5; no clear D gene. The CDR3 runs to 14 residues. Germline V gene sequence: CDR1 SGHRS, CDR2 YFSETQ. V shed 0 bases and J shed 2 bases, with 8 bases lying between them. CDR3 loop: CASSLGQEQETQYF. CDR3 sequence (DNA): TGCGCCAGCAGCTTGGGGCAAGAACAAGAGACCCAGTACTTC.

This clone has only one observation. The CDR3 is CASSDGGAGEKLFF. The CDR3 DNA follows: TGCGCCAGCAGTGATGGGGGGGCCGGTGAAAAACTGTTTTTT. This chain links TRBV10-1 with TRBJ1-4, with a tentative D call TRBD1 (6 bases). Germline lookup yields CDR1 WNHNN and CDR2 SYGVQD (reference sequence). CDR3 size: 14 residues. Trimming stripped 3 bases from V and 7 bases from J, with 12 bases between.

This rearrangement joins TRBV11-2 to TRBJ2-3; weak D call: TRBD1 (5 bases). Germline CDR1 is SGHAT and CDR2 is FQNNGV. V was shortened by 1 base and J by 8 bases, with 19 bases between the two germline ends. The CDR3 totals 16 residues. The CDR3 DNA reads as TGTGCCAGCAGCTTAGGCTCTGGGTCTAGTAGGGGTACGCAGTATTTT. Protein: CASSLGSGSSRGTQYF.

The chain joins TRBV7-9 to TRBJ1-5; D gene ambiguous. The germline V gene has CDR1 SEHNR and CDR2 FQNEAQ (reference sequence). Trimming stripped 6 bases from V and 3 bases from J, with 12 bases between. The CDR3 has 14 residues. The DNA for the CDR3 is TGTGCCAGCAGTTCCACCGGGATCAATCAGCCCCAGCATTTT. Translated: CASSSTGINQPQHF.

V gene TRBV29-1 combines with J gene TRBJ1-4, with D perhaps matching TRBD1 (6 bases). The ends were cut back, 7 bases at V and 0 bases at J, with 12 bases in the middle. The germline V gene encodes CDR1 SQVTM and CDR2 ANQGSEA. The CDR3 spans 14 residues. The CDR3: CSAKGVATNEKLFF. As DNA, the CDR3 is TGCAGCGCCAAGGGGGTTGCAACTAATGAAAAACTGTTTTTT. The complete variable domain, with remaining parts taken from reference TRBV29-1 and TRBJ1-4, reads SAVISQKPSRDICQRGTSLTIQCQVDSQVTMMFWYRQQPGQSLTLIATANQGSEATYESGFVIDKFPISRPNLTFSTLTVSNMSPEDSSIYLCSAKGVATNEKLFFGSGTQLSVL.